These 31 T cell receptor beta chains were sequenced from one sample in a study of blood T cell repertoires in COVID-19. Assay used: immunoSEQ multiplex PCR; TCRdb lists only in-frame clones, some missing. The sample lists roughly 240,000 clones, roughly 86% occurring once. The sequenced material came from peripheral blood. The receptors stem from a man aged 18 to 35 with active or convalescent COVID-19.

This clone was observed a few times. This chain joins TRBV18 and TRBJ1-5; 8 bases line up with TRBD1. The CDR3 has 14 residues. The V and J ends lost 5 bases and 1 base, in that order; junction bases with no gene match: 1. Looked up from germline, CDR1 is KGHSH and CDR2 is LQKENI. Here the CDR3 reads CASSYRGSNQPQHF. The CDR3 DNA is TGTGCCAGCTCATACAGGGGGAGCAATCAGCCCCAGCATTTT.

In its sample, this clone was seen a few times. The J gene is TRBJ1-4, the V gene TRBV5-4, with 7 bases lining up with TRBD1. Germline CDR1 SGHNT, CDR2 YYREEE (reference sequence). V lost 2 bases to trimming and J lost 3 bases; unmatched junction nucleotides: 10. The CDR3 runs 17 residues. This CDR3 is CASSFNSGGLANEKLFF. CDR3 nucleotide sequence: TGTGCCAGCAGCTTTAATTCAGGGGGGCTAGCTAATGAAAAACTGTTTTTT.

V is TRBV24-1 and J is TRBJ2-6; TRBD2 is a possible D gene (6 bases). The germline gives CDR1 KGHDR, CDR2 SFDVKD. The CDR3 is 15 amino acids. The ends were cut back, 5 bases at V and 0 bases at J, with 7 bases in the middle. CDR3 bases: TGTGCCACCAGTGTGGGGGGCTCTGGGGCCAACGTCCTGACTTTC. This codes for CATSVGGSGANVLTF.

V and J are TRBV3-1 (or the pseudogene TRBV3-2) and TRBJ2-7; TRBD1 aligns across 11 bases. CDR3 length: 15 amino acids. Germline V CDR1 and CDR2: LGHDT, YNNKEL (reference sequence). V shed 5 bases, J shed 5 bases, and the junction held 8 bases outside the gene matches. The CDR3 loop is CASSFTGTGGHEQYF. The CDR3 coding sequence is TGTGCCAGCAGCTTTACTGGGACAGGGGGTCACGAGCAGTACTTC.

This rearrangement joins TRBV6-2 or TRBV6-3 to TRBJ1-1; D is perhaps TRBD1 (5 bases). This CDR3 comprises 14 residues. The V end was cut by 2 bases, the J end by 8 bases, with 15 bases between. Germline V lookup: CDR1 MNHEY, CDR2 SVGEGT. The CDR3 region is CASSYSRVGSEAFF. As DNA, the CDR3 is TGTGCCAGCAGTTACAGCAGGGTAGGTTCCGAAGCTTTCTTT.

The chain uses TRBV30 and TRBJ1-2; tentatively, D is TRBD1 (5 bases). Germline assignment: CDR1 GTSNPN and CDR2 SVGIG (reference sequence). Between the trimmed V and J ends, which lost 1 base and 8 bases, there was a span of 11 bases. The CDR3 sequence is 12 residues long. The CDR3 loop is CAWSGVGGGYTF. The DNA of the CDR3 is TGTGCCTGGAGTGGGGTCGGGGGGGGCTACACCTTC.

A word on this clone: The conserved phenylalanine or tryptophan normally closing the CDR3 is absent here, so this likely arose from a read error. The DNA is omitted, as the CDR3 cannot be located on it reliably, and the CDR3 follows TCRdb's listing. The rearrangement joins TRBV19 to TRBJ1-2; the table assigns TRBD1, which was not confirmed against the DNA. In germline, CDR1 is LNHDA, CDR2 SQIVND (reference sequence). The CDR3 numbers 11 amino acids, ends counted. Here the CDR3 reads CASSVGQGLSI.

The rearrangement uses TRBV7-9 and TRBJ2-2; perhaps TRBD1 as D (6 bases). CDR1 is SEHNR, CDR2 FQNEAQ, per germline (reference sequence). V dropped 5 bases and J dropped 4 bases, with 20 bases sitting between them. CDR3 length equals 17 residues. The CDR3 region has the DNA TGTGCCAGCAGCCCGTATAGTTTAGGCAGGGGCACCGGGGAGCTGTTTTTT. This codes for CASSPYSLGRGTGELFF. The entire variable domain, with the rest obtained from reference TRBV7-9 and TRBJ2-2, is as follows: DTGVSQNPRHKITKRGQNVTFRCDPISEHNRLYWYRQTLGQGPEFLTYFQNEAQLEKSRLLSDRFSAERPKGSFSTLEIQRTEQGDSAMYLCASSPYSLGRGTGELFFGEGSRLTVL.

The DNA of the CDR3 is TGCGCCAGCGGGTCGCAGGGCGGCCCGGGCACAGATACGCAGTATTTT. As protein: CASGSQGGPGTDTQYF. The J gene is TRBJ2-3, the V gene TRBV5-1, with D perhaps TRBD1 (5 bases). The V gene's germline CDR1 is SGHRS and CDR2 YFSETQ. The CDR3 loop spans 16 amino acids. Trimming removed 7 bases from V and 1 base from J, with 19 bases in between.

The rearrangement uses TRBV28 and TRBJ1-5, with 7 nucleotides matching TRBD1. This CDR3 has 18 residues. Germline V gene lookup returns CDR1 MDHEN and CDR2 SYDVKM. Trimming at V came to 2 bases and at J to 1 base, leaving 11 bases not matched to a gene. CDR3 sequence (DNA): TGTGCCAGCAGTTTAGGCAGGGGGATAAGTTCGAGCAATCAGCCCCAGCATTTT. Protein: CASSLGRGISSSNQPQHF. Combining the CDR3 with reference TRBV28 and TRBJ1-5 gives the whole variable domain DVKVTQSSRYLVKRTGEKVFLECVQDMDHENMFWYRQDPGLGLRLIYFSYDVKMKEKGDIPEGYSVSREKKERFSLILESASTNQTSMYLCASSLGRGISSSNQPQHFGDGTRLSIL.

V is TRBV5-6 and J is TRBJ2-1; 7 nucleotides align to TRBD2. There are 15 residues in the CDR3. Germline V gene lookup returns CDR1 SGHDT and CDR2 YYEEEE. The J segment lost 8 bases and the V segment lost 4 bases, leaving 12 bases of the junction unmatched. The CDR3 region has the DNA TGTGCCAGCAGCCAGACTAGCTCCTCTCCGTATGAGCAGTTCTTC. As protein: CASSQTSSSPYEQFF.

The chain links TRBV15 to TRBJ2-5, with D possibly TRBD1 on 5 matching bases. In germline, CDR1 is LNHNV, CDR2 YYDKDF (reference sequence). V lost 6 bases and J 5 bases, leaving 16 bases between the germline ends. The CDR3 contains 14 residues. The CDR3 coding sequence is TGTGCCACCAGAGGGGTGGATTTCCCGGAGACCCAGTACTTC. Its protein product is CATRGVDFPETQYF.

This chain joins TRBV6-6 and TRBJ1-6; a possible D gene is TRBD1 (5 bases). The CDR3 sequence is 19 residues long. The V gene's germline CDR1 is MNHNY and CDR2 SVGAGI (reference sequence). Trimming removed 6 bases at V and 1 base at J, with 22 bases between. Written as DNA, the CDR3 is TGTGCCAGCAGCTCCACCTGGGGCCGGGCCAGGTCCTATAATTCACCCCTCCACTTT. Residues: CASSSTWGRARSYNSPLHF.

The V and J genes are TRBV28 and TRBJ1-1; 8 bases are shared with TRBD1. Germline values: CDR1 MDHEN, CDR2 SYDVKM. This CDR3 contains 15 residues. The trim removed 4 bases at V and 1 base at J, leaving 5 bases unmatched. This CDR3 reads CASSSSGTGNTEAFF. The CDR3 region has the DNA TGTGCCAGCAGTTCGTCCGGGACAGGGAACACTGAAGCTTTCTTT. Full variable domain (missing parts from reference TRBV28 and TRBJ1-1): DVKVTQSSRYLVKRTGEKVFLECVQDMDHENMFWYRQDPGLGLRLIYFSYDVKMKEKGDIPEGYSVSREKKERFSLILESASTNQTSMYLCASSSSGTGNTEAFFGQGTRLTVV.

V gene TRBV28 combines with J gene TRBJ2-4; no reliable D call. Germline loops: CDR1 MDHEN, CDR2 SYDVKM. Trimming took off 5 bases at V and 0 bases at J, with 17 bases between the two ends. The CDR3 runs 17 residues. CDR3: CASSRLDTLLAKNIQYF. The CDR3, as DNA: TGTGCCAGCAGTCGACTTGATACTCTCCTAGCCAAAAACATTCAGTACTTC.

The V gene is TRBV28, the J gene TRBJ1-6, with D tentatively TRBD1 (6 bases). The CDR3 is made up of 15 amino acids. The V and J ends lost 7 bases and 5 bases respectively, with 15 bases between them. Germline V gene sequence: CDR1 MDHEN, CDR2 SYDVKM. CDR3 sequence (DNA): TGTGCCAGCAAGGGTTACAGGGTGGATAATTCACCCCTCCACTTT. Protein: CASKGYRVDNSPLHF.

For this clone: Other DNA sequences in this sample translate to the same CDR3. The V gene is TRBV19, the J gene TRBJ1-5; D call uncertain. This CDR3 is 14 amino acids long. The V end was cut by 3 bases, the J end by 4 bases, with 10 bases between. From germline, CDR1 is LNHDA and CDR2 SQIVND (reference sequence). The CDR3 region has the DNA TGTGCCAGTAGTATCGGGTCGGGGAATCAGCCCCAGCATTTT. It translates to CASSIGSGNQPQHF.

This chain uses TRBV6-5 with TRBJ2-1, with 7 bases fitting TRBD2. The V gene end was trimmed by 4 bases and the J gene end by 1 base; junction bases not matched to a gene: 4. The CDR3 sequence is 15 residues long. Germline CDR1 and CDR2: MNHEY and SVGAGI. The CDR3 spells CASSFLSGSYNEQFF. The CDR3, as DNA: TGTGCCAGCAGTTTCCTTAGCGGGTCCTACAATGAGCAGTTCTTC.

The chain uses TRBV7-2 and TRBJ1-4, with D possibly being TRBD1 (6 bases). Germline values: CDR1 SGHTA, CDR2 FQGNSA. The CDR3 is 14 residues long. V lost 2 bases and J lost 5, with 9 bases in between. The CDR3 reads CASSLQGLNEKLFF. The CDR3 DNA is TGTGCCAGCAGCTTACAGGGGTTGAATGAAAAACTGTTTTTT.

The rearrangement joins TRBV19 to TRBJ1-1, with 7 bases matching TRBD1. The CDR3 runs 13 residues. V dropped 6 bases and J dropped 9; count of bases not matched to a gene: 10. CDR1 is LNHDA, CDR2 SQIVND, per germline (reference sequence). CDR3 sequence reads: CASRGRDSRKAFF. CDR3 DNA sequence: TGTGCCAGTAGGGGCAGGGACAGCCGTAAAGCTTTCTTT.

The rearrangement uses TRBV6-6 and TRBJ2-1; D possibly corresponds to TRBD1 (6 bases). The CDR3 is made up of 15 amino acids. Germline V gene data show CDR1 as MNHNY and CDR2 as SVGAGI (reference sequence). Trimming shortened V by 6 bases and J by 7 bases, and 19 bases separated the two germline ends. The CDR3 here is CASRETGRSGNEQFF. Written as DNA, the CDR3 is TGTGCCAGCAGAGAAACAGGGCGCTCCGGAAATGAGCAGTTCTTC.

V is TRBV24-1 and J is TRBJ1-1, with D unclear. V was clipped by 6 bases and J by 8 bases, with 9 bases between them. Per the germline V gene, CDR1 is KGHDR and CDR2 is SFDVKD. The CDR3 is made up of 11 amino acids. CDR3 loop: CATSRSGEAFF. For the CDR3, the DNA is TGTGCCACCAGTCGCTCGGGGGAAGCTTTCTTT.

V and J are TRBV2 and TRBJ1-3; D ambiguous. The CDR3 has 15 residues. Trimming removed 7 bases from V and 0 bases from J, with 13 bases in between. Germline loops: CDR1 SNHLY, CDR2 FYNNEI. CDR3 nucleotide sequence: TGTGCCAGCAACGGAGCCGGAGGCTCTGGAAACACCATATATTTT. The encoded protein is CASNGAGGSGNTIYF.

V is TRBV29-1 and J is TRBJ2-3; 8 bases match TRBD2. The germline CDR1 and CDR2 sequences are SQVTM and ANQGSEA. With V trimmed by 6 bases and J by 0 bases, 8 bases remained unmatched. This CDR3 contains 15 residues. The CDR3 loop is CSVQIAGLSTDTQYF. The CDR3 region has the DNA TGCAGCGTCCAAATAGCGGGACTTAGCACAGATACGCAGTATTTT.

The chain has TRBV6-1 and TRBJ2-1; 9 bases agree with TRBD1. CDR3 size: 15 residues. The trim removed 0 bases at V and 8 bases at J, leaving 5 bases unmatched. Germline V gives CDR1 MNHNS, CDR2 SASEGT. The CDR3 nucleotides read TGTGCCAGCAGTGAAGCGTTGGACAGGGGATATGAGCAGTTCTTC. Encoded protein: CASSEALDRGYEQFF.

J is TRBJ1-4 and V is TRBV9; TRBD1 matches at 11 bases. CDR3 length: 17 residues. V gave up 3 bases and J gave up 3 bases; unmatched junction bases: 7. CDR1 and CDR2 from the germline V gene are SGDLS and YYNGEE. CDR3 in DNA: TGTGCCAGCAGCGCCCGGGACAGGGGGGATCCTAATGAAAAACTGTTTTTT. Protein sequence: CASSARDRGDPNEKLFF.

This sequence joins TRBV5-1 and TRBJ2-7, with a tentative D call TRBD1 (6 bases). The CDR3 extends over 14 amino acids. The V gene's germline CDR1 is SGHRS and CDR2 YFSETQ. Trimming removed 1 base at V and 6 bases at J, with 14 bases between. The DNA of the CDR3 is TGCGCCAGCAGCTTGTTAGCAGGGGACGGCGAGCAGTACTTC. Residues: CASSLLAGDGEQYF.

This chain connects TRBV7-3 to TRBJ1-3; D may be TRBD1 (5 bases). CDR1 and CDR2 from the germline V gene are SGHTA and FQGTGA. This CDR3 has 15 amino acids. The germline V and J ends were trimmed by 6 bases and 4 bases, with 16 bases remaining between them. In nucleotides, the CDR3 is TGTGCCAGCAGGGGGAAGGGACTCCCGGGAAACACCATATATTTT. Translation gives CASRGKGLPGNTIYF.

The V and J genes are TRBV24-1 and TRBJ2-2; no firm D call. The CDR3 extends over 13 amino acids. The V and J ends lost 6 bases and 1 base respectively, with 5 bases between them. Germline CDR1 is KGHDR and CDR2 is SFDVKD. In DNA, the CDR3 is TGTGCCACCAGTTCAGTGAACACCGGGGAGCTGTTTTTT. Protein: CATSSVNTGELFF.

The CDR3 DNA follows: TGCGCCAGCAGCCAAGATTCCCTAGATGTGAGTACGCAGTATTTT. Its translation: CASSQDSLDVSTQYF. The chain carries TRBV4-1 and TRBJ2-3; D is unresolved. CDR1 is MGHRA, CDR2 YSYEKL, per germline. The CDR3 runs 15 residues. The V end was cut by 0 bases, the J end by 8 bases, with 15 bases between.

The gene calls are TRBV19 and TRBJ1-5; 8 bases match TRBD1. V lost 4 bases to trimming and J lost 1 base; unmatched junction nucleotides: 3. This CDR3 is 15 amino acids long. Per germline, CDR1 LNHDA and CDR2 SQIVND (reference sequence). The CDR3 nucleotides read TGTGCCAGTAGTACGACAGGGGCGAGCAATCAGCCCCAGCATTTT. As protein: CASSTTGASNQPQHF.